The 5 T cell receptor delta chains below come from one sample, sequenced in a study of gamma-delta chains in newborns, infants, children. TCRdb re-called the reads with CATT. The profile shows about 4,900 delta-chain clones, nearly 4% of them singletons. Source material: blood. The source of these receptors is a child who was a newborn, infant or young child, either healthy, febrile or measles-vaccinated (not recorded which).

On this clone: A far larger clone is one base from this, pointing to a likely read error. Other DNA sequences within the sample encode an identical CDR3. The chain couples TRDV2 to TRDJ3, with D possibly matching TRDD3 (6 bases). In germline, CDR1 is GEAIGNYY, CDR2 EKD. The CDR3 loop spans 18 amino acids. CDR3 residues: CACDPGDLSSWDTRQMFF. The CDR3 nucleotides read TGTGCCTGTGACCCCGGGGATTTGAGCTCCTGGGACACTCGACAGATGTTTTTC.

With respect to this clone: TCRdb records a much larger clone's protein for this DNA, with a difference at residue 10 that likely arises from a read error; the protein given is the translation of the DNA. The chain recombines TRAV29/DV5 with TRDJ1; TRDD3 agrees at 10 bases. J was trimmed by 0 bases and V by 0 bases; bases with no gene match: 8. The CDR3 has 17 residues. CDR1 and CDR2 (germline): NSMFDY, ISSIKDK. CDR3 nucleotide sequence: TGTGCAGCAAGCGATCTGGGGGATATTCTTCACACCGATAAACTCATCTTT. The encoded protein is CAASDLGDILHTDKLIF. Combining the CDR3 with reference TRAV29/DV5 and TRDJ1 gives the whole variable domain DQQVKQNSPSLSVQEGRISILNCDYTNSMFDYFLWYKKYPAEGPTFLISISSIKDKNEDGRFTVFLNKSAKHLSLHIVPSQPGDSAVYFCAASDLGDILHTDKLIFGKGTRVTVEP.

This clone has more than one count but fewer than ten. The mismatch at residue 9 between this DNA's translation and the TCRdb protein of a much larger clone likely reflects a read error; the protein shown is translated from the DNA. V and J are TRDV2 and TRDJ2, with D possibly TRDD3 on 6 matching bases. V was pared by 1 base and J by 10 bases, with 12 bases between. This CDR3 has 13 amino acids. Germline values: CDR1 GEAIGNYY, CDR2 EKD. CDR3 nucleotide sequence: TGTGCCTGTGACACGGGGATGGCAGTACAACTCTTCTTT. Translated: CACDTGMAVQLFF.

This clone was recorded a few times. A clone one base away is much larger, so this may be a read error. The V and J genes are TRDV1 and TRDJ2; 9 bases line up with TRDD3. The CDR3 is 20 residues long. Germline CDR1 and CDR2: TSWWSYY and QGS. For the CDR3, the DNA is TGTGCTCTTGGGGAAATCCCCCTACGGGGATACGCGACTTTGCCAGCACAACTCTTCTTT. The encoded protein is CALGEIPLRGYATLPAQLFF.

Concerning this clone: TCRdb records a much larger clone's protein for this DNA, with a difference at residue 7 that likely arises from a read error; the protein given is the translation of the DNA. The gene calls are TRDV1 and TRDJ1; TRDD3 aligns across 9 bases. J gave up 0 bases and V 1 base, and 15 bases lay outside the gene matches. CDR1 is TSWWSYY and CDR2 is QGS in the germline V gene. The CDR3 is made up of 20 amino acids. CDR3 amino acids: CALGERLSTGGNYYTDKLIF. CDR3 bases: TGTGCTCTTGGGGAACGTTTGAGTACTGGGGGAAACTATTACACCGATAAACTCATCTTT.